This TCR beta chain derives from a study of blood T cells in healthy people across ages. Study conclusions and caveats: Greater diversity and more naive CD4+ cells were seen in long-lived donors than in aged donors.

Germline CDR1 is SGHTA and CDR2 is FQGNSA. This CDR3 comprises 17 residues. Together with a sample-barcoded 5' primer, a J-beta primer mix was included in a second PCR lasting about 7 to 12 cycles. Every cDNA molecule bore a tag from a template-switch adaptor containing 12 random nucleotides. Each CDR3 protein gets one entry after TCRdb re-called the 5' RACE reads with MiXCR. The table lists hundreds of thousands of distinct CDR3 sequences, approximately 21% of them singletons. Concerning this clonotype itself: Its antigen is undetermined.

The chain employs TRBV7-2 and TRBJ2-5; TRBD2 matches 7 bases. The J call may be mistaken, given a closer DNA end match to TRBJ2-7. The source is a man in his 70s in good health. The source material was blood. The CDR3: CASSLNRPSGNNYEQYF. The DNA of the CDR3 is TGTGCCAGCAGCTTAAATCGTCCCAGCGGGAATAACTACGAGCAGTACTTC.